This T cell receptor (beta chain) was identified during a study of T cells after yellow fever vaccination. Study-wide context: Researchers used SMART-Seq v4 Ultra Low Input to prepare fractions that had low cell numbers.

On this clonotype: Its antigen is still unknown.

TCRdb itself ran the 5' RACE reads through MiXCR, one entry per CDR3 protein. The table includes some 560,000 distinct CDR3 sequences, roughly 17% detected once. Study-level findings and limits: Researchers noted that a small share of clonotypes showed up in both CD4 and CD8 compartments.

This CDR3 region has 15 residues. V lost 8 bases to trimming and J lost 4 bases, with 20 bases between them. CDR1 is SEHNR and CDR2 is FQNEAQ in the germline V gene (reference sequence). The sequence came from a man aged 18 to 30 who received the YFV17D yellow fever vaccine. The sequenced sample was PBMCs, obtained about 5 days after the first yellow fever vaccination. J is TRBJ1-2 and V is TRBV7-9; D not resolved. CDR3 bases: TGTGCCAGCCGTAAGGGCGGACGGGAGATCTATGGCTACACCTTC. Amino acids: CASRKGGREIYGYTF.